The present T cell receptor (beta chain) was sequenced within a study of T-cell memory formation after mild COVID-19. Study findings and constraints: The CD4+ clones that contracted clustered mainly within CM and EM, and the CD8+ clones concentrated in EMRA.

V dropped 4 bases and J dropped 0; count of bases not matched to a gene: 6. This CDR3 spans 16 amino acids. Germline CDR1 and CDR2: PRHDT and FYEKMQ (reference sequence). The 5'RACE method, run with constant-segment primers, produced TCR alpha and TCR beta cDNA libraries (carrying sample barcodes and UMIs). Via MiXCR, TCRdb re-called the 5' RACE reads, giving one row per CDR3 protein. The sample has approximately 190,000 distinct CDR3 sequences, around 20% seen once; the top ten hold about 2.4%. Notes on this clonotype: Its antigen is undetermined.

V is TRBV13 and J is TRBJ2-3, with 8 bases matching TRBD2. This TCR was recovered from an adult woman who had mild COVID-19 (a few samples of this study predate the infection). Cell type and time point are not known. The sample comprised PBMCs or a T cell subset sorted from them (not recorded which). In DNA form, the CDR3 reads TGTGCCAGCAGCTCGCGACTAGCGAAGAGCACAGATACGCAGTATTTT. It is translated as CASSSRLAKSTDTQYF.